This T cell receptor (beta chain) was sequenced during a study of cytomegalovirus exposure and HLA in healthy donors. Overall study results and limits: According to an earlier analysis, most TCR beta V segments yielded productive rearrangements about 90% or about 30% of the time.

Primers for the PCR totalled 60 Vbeta and 13 Jbeta. Clones were read by immunoSEQ multiplex PCR, and TCRdb kept only the in-frame ones, dropping some. Altogether 200,000 to 250,000 clones are present, under 90% being singletons, with the ten largest covering roughly 1.3%. Per the germline V gene, CDR1 is SQVTM and CDR2 is ANQGSEA. The CDR3 spans 15 residues. Germline trimming cut 5 bases from V and 3 bases from J; bases unmatched to any gene: 5. Worth noting for this clone: Its cognate antigen is unknown.

This chain uses TRBV29-1 with TRBJ2-3; 13 bases fit TRBD2. This sequence was found in a human donor in good health. Sequencing was carried out using PBMCs. CDR3 nucleotides: TGCAGCGTTACCCAGACTAGCGGGAGGACAGATACGCAGTATTTT. Protein: CSVTQTSGRTDTQYF.